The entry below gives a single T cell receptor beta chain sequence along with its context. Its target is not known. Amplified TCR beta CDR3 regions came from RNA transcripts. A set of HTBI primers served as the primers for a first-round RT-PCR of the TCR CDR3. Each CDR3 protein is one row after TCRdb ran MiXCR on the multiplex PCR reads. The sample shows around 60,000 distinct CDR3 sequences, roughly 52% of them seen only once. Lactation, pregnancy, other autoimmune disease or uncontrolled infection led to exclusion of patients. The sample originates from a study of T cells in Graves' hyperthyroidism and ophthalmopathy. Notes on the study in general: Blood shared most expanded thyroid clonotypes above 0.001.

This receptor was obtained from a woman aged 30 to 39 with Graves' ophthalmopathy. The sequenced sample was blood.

The CDR3 spells CATSDSSKGRGNTIYF. The CDR3 coding sequence is TGTGCCACCAGTGATTCGTCGAAGGGGCGTGGAAACACCATATATTTT. This chain joins TRBV24-1 and TRBJ1-3, with a possible D match to TRBD1 (5 bases). The CDR3 is 16 amino acids. The germline gives CDR1 KGHDR, CDR2 SFDVKD. Trimming removed 2 bases at V and 3 bases at J, with 13 bases between.